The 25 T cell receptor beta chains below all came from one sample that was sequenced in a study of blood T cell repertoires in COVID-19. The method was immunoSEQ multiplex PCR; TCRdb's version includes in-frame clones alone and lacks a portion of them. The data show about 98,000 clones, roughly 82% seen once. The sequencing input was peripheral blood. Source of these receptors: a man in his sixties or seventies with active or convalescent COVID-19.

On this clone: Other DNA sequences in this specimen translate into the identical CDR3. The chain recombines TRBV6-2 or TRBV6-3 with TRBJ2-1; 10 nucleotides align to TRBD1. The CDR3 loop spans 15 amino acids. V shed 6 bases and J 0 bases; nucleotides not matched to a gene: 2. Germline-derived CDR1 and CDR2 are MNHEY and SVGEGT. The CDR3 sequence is CASSRTGGSYNEQFF. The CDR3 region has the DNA TGTGCCAGCAGCAGGACAGGGGGCTCCTACAATGAGCAGTTCTTC.

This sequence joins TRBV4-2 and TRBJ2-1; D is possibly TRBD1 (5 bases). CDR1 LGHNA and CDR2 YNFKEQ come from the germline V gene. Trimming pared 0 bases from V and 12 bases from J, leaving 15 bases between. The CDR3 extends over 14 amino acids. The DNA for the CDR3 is TGTGCCAGCAGCCAAGATAGACTCTCCGACAGGCAGTTCTTC. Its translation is CASSQDRLSDRQFF.

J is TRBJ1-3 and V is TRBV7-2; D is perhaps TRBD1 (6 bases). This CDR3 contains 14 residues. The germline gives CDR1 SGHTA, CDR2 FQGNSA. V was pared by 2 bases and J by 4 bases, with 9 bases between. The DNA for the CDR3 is TGTGCCAGCAGCTTAACAGGGATGGGAAACACCATATATTTT. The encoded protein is CASSLTGMGNTIYF.

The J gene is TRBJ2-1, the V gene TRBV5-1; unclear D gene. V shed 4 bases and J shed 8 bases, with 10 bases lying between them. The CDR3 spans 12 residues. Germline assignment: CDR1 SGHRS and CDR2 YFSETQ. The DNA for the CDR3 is TGCGCCAGCAGCACCGTCCCGGATGAGCAGTTCTTC. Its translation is CASSTVPDEQFF.

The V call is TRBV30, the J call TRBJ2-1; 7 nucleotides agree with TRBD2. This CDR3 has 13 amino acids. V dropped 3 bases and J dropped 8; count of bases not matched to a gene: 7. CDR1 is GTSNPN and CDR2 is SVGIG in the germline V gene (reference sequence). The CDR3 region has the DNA TGTGCCTGGAGGGCCTGGGGGGGAGATGAGCAGTTCTTC. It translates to CAWRAWGGDEQFF. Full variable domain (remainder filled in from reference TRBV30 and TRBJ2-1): SQTIHQWPATLVQPVGSPLSLECTVEGTSNPNLYWYRQAAGRGLQLLFYSVGIGQISSEVPQNLSASRPQDRQFILSSKKLLLSDSGFYLCAWRAWGGDEQFFGPGTRLTVL.

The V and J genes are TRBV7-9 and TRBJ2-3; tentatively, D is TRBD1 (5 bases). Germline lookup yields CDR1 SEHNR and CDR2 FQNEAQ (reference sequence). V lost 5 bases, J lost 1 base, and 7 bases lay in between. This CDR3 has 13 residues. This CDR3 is CASSIQGTDTQYF. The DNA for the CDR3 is TGTGCCAGCAGCATACAGGGCACAGATACGCAGTATTTT.

For the CDR3, the DNA is TGTGCCAGCAAGAACCCGACTAGGCCCCCGCTAGATACGCAGTATTTT. Its protein is CASKNPTRPPLDTQYF. The V call is TRBV3-1 (or the pseudogene TRBV3-2), the J call TRBJ2-3, with a tentative D call TRBD2 (6 bases). Trimming shortened V by 7 bases and J by 5 bases, and 22 bases separated the two germline ends. The CDR3 totals 16 residues. In germline, CDR1 is LGHDT, CDR2 YNNKEL (reference sequence).

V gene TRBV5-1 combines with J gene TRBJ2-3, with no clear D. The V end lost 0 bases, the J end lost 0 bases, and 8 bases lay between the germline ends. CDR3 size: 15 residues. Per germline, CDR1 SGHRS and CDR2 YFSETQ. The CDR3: CASSLVSASTDTQYF. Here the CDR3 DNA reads TGCGCCAGCAGCTTGGTTAGTGCTAGCACAGATACGCAGTATTTT.

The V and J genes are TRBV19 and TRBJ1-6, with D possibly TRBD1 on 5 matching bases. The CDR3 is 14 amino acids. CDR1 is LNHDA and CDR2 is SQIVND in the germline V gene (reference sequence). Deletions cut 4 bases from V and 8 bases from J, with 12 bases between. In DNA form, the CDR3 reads TGTGCCAGTAGTACGACCGGGGGGGATTCACCCCTCCACTTT. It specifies CASSTTGGDSPLHF.

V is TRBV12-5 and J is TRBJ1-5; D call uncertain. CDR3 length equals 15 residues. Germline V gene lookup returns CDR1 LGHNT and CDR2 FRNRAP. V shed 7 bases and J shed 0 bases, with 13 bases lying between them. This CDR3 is CASVGGFLSNQPQHF. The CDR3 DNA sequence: TGTGCTAGTGTCGGAGGCTTTCTTAGCAATCAGCCCCAGCATTTT.

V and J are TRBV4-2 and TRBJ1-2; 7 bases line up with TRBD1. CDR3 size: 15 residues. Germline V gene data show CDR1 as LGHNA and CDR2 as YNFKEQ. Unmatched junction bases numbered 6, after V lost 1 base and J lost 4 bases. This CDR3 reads CASSQAGGQAYGYTF. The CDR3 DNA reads TGTGCCAGCAGCCAAGCCGGTGGACAGGCCTATGGCTACACCTTC.

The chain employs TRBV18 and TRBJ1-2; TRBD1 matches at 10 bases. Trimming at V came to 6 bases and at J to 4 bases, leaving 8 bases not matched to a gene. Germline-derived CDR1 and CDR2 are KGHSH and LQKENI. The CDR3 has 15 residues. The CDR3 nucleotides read TGTGCCAGCTCGTTTGGACAGGGGGAATTCTATGGCTACACCTTC. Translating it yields CASSFGQGEFYGYTF. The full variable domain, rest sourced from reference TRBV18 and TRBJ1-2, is NAGVMQNPRHLVRRRGQEARLRCSPMKGHSHVYWYRQLPEEGLKFMVYLQKENIIDESGMPKERFSAEFPKEGPSILRIQQVVRGDSAAYFCASSFGQGEFYGYTFGSGTRLTVV.

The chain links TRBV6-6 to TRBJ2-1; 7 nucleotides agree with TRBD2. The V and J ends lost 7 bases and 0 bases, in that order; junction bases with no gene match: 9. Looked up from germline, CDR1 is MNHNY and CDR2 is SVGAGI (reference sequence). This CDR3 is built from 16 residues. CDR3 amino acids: CASTSSGGSSYNEQFF. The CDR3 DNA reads TGTGCCAGCACCTCCTCGGGCGGGAGCTCCTACAATGAGCAGTTCTTC.

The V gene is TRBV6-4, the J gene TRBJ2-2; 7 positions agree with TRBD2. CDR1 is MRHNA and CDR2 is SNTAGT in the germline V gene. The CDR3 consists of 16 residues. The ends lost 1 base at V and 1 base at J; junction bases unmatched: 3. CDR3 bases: TGTGCCAGCAGTGACTATGGCGGGAGGAACACCGGGGAGCTGTTTTTT. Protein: CASSDYGGRNTGELFF.

The CDR3 DNA reads TGCAGTGCTAGTGGTAGCGGGGGGTACAATGAGCAGTTCTTC. Its translation is CSASGSGGYNEQFF. V usage is TRBV20-1 and J usage is TRBJ2-1, with 10 bases matching TRBD2. CDR3 size: 14 residues. Germline assignment: CDR1 DFQATT and CDR2 SNEGSKA (reference sequence). V shed 3 bases and J 4 bases; nucleotides not matched to a gene: 3.

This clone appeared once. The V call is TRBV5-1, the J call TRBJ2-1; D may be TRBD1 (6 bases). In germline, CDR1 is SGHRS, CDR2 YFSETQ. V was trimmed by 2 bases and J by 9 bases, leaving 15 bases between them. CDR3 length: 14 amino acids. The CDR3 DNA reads TGCGCCAGCAGCTTAAGCCCAGGGGTTTTTGAGCAGTTCTTC. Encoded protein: CASSLSPGVFEQFF.

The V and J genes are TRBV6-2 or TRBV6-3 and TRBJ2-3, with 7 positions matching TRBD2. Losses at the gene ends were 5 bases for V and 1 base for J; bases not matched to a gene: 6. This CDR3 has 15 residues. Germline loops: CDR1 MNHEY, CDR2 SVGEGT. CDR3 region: CASSNPTSGTDTQYF. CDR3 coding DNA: TGTGCCAGCAGTAACCCTACTAGCGGCACAGATACGCAGTATTTT.

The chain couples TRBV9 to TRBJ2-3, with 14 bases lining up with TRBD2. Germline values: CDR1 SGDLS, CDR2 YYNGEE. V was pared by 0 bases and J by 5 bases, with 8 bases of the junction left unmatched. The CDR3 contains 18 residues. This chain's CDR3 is CASSVGPTSGGAIDTQYF. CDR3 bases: TGTGCCAGCAGCGTAGGGCCGACTAGCGGGGGGGCCATAGATACGCAGTATTTT.

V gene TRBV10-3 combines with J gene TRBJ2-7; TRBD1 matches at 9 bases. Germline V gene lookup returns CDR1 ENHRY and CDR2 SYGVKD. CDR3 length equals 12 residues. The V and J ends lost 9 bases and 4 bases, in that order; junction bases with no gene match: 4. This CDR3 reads CAIGTGRYEQYF. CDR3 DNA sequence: TGTGCCATAGGGACAGGGAGGTACGAGCAGTACTTC.

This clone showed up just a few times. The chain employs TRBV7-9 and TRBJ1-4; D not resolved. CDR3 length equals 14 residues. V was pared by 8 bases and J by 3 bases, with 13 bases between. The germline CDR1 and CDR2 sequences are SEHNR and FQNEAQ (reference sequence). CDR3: CASGGFAANEKLFF. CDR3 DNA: TGTGCCAGCGGTGGTTTTGCGGCTAATGAAAAACTGTTTTTT.

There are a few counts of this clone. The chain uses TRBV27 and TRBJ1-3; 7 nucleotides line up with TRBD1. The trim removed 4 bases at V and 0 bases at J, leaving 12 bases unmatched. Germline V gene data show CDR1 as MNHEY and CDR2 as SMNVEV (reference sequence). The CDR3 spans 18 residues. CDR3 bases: TGTGCCAGCAGTTCAATACAGGGGCTGACGAGCTCTGGAAACACCATATATTTT. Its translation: CASSSIQGLTSSGNTIYF.

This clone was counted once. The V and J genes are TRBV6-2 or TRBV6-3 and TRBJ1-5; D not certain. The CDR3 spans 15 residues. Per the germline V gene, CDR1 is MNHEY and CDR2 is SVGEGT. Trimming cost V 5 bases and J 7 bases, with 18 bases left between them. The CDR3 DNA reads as TGTGCCAGCAGTGTTTGGGCCTCCGAGGGACAGCCCCAGCATTTT. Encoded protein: CASSVWASEGQPQHF.

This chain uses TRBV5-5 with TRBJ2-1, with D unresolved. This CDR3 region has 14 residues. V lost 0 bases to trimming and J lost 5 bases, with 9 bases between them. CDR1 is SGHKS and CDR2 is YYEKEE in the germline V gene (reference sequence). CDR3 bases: TGTGCCAGCAGCTTGGGGCACCGAAACAATGAGCAGTTCTTC. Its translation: CASSLGHRNNEQFF.

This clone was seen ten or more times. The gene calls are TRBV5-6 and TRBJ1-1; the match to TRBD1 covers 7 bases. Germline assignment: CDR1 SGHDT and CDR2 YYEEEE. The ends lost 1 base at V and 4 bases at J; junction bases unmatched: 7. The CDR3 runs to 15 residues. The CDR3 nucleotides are TGTGCCAGCAGCTTGACAGGGGAGTGGGGCACTGAAGCTTTCTTT. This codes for CASSLTGEWGTEAFF.

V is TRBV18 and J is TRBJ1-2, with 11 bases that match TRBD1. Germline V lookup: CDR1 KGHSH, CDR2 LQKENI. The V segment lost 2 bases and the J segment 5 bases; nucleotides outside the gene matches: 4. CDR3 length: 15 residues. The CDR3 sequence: CASSPMDRGLYGYTF. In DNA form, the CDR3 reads TGTGCCAGCTCACCAATGGACAGGGGGCTGTATGGCTACACCTTC.